This T cell receptor (beta chain) derives from a study of blood T cell repertoires in COVID-19. Each participant's cohort was designated according to participant-reported clinical history. Two negative PCRs, clearance, or symptom resolution were required of recovered Cohort 3 donors. Original processing notes: Scientists estimated how many nucleated cells there were by amplifying reference gene primers. Sequencing was performed with immunoSEQ multiplex PCR; in TCRdb, only in-frame clones are kept and a portion is missing. D and trimming come from the DNA, and the V and J calls and clone size come from that table. The profile shows 250,000 to 300,000 clones, approximately 88% of them singletons. The CDR3 spans 17 residues. The J segment lost 4 bases and the V segment lost 3 bases, leaving 13 bases of the junction unmatched. CDR1 is SGHRS, CDR2 YFSETQ, per germline.

The sequence was collected from a woman in her thirties or forties who had recovered from COVID-19. Sequenced input: PBMCs or T cells enriched from blood (not recorded which). V and J are TRBV5-1 and TRBJ1-3; 7 positions agree with TRBD1. This CDR3 reads CASSSFPRGQSGNTIYF. The CDR3 nucleotides read TGCGCCAGCAGCTCATTTCCGCGGGGACAGAGCGGAAACACCATATATTTT. The full variable domain, with the rest looked up from reference TRBV5-1 and TRBJ1-3, is KAGVTQTPRYLIKTRGQQVTLSCSPISGHRSVSWYQQTPGQGLQFLFEYFSETQRNKGNFPGRFSGRQFSNSRSEMNVSTLELGDSALYLCASSSFPRGQSGNTIYFGEGSWLTVV.